This T cell receptor beta chain was captured by sequencing in a study of CD8+ T cells in alopecia areata. Turning to the study itself: Scalp area affected, as a percentage, set the severity score of treated patients.

Sequencing relied on a cDNA template that was reverse transcribed from extracted RNA. Repertoires were generated with immunoSEQ multiplex PCR, while TCRdb's copy carries only in-frame clones and drops some. Altogether around 190,000 clones are present, 60% being singletons, with the ten largest covering approximately 1%. Study findings and constraints: An increase in clonality over normal scalp was evident in lesional scalp, especially alopecia totalis/universalis.

Treatment given: oral pan-JAK inhibitor, 5-10 mg twice daily. PBMCs served as the source from which CD4+ and CD8+ T cells were sorted. V dropped 0 bases and J dropped 9 bases, with 12 bases sitting between them. Germline CDR1 is MNHEY and CDR2 is SMNVEV (reference sequence). This CDR3 has 14 amino acids. As concerns this clone: Its matching antigen is unknown.

The chain joins TRBV27 to TRBJ2-1; no reliable D call. This TCR was recovered from a human donor with alopecia areata. Sequenced material: CD4+ T cells sorted from blood, taken at week 24, from a patient treated with tofacitinib. The CDR3 region has the DNA TGTGCCAGCAGTTTATCGTTACAGTTCACTGAGCAGTTCTTC. This sequence encodes CASSLSLQFTEQFF.